This TCR beta chain was identified in a study of neurological immune-mediated disorders. TCRdb passed the 5' RACE reads through MiXCR, listing each CDR3 protein once. The sample consists of 40,000 to 50,000 distinct CDR3 sequences, approximately 2.4% of them appearing once. Whole-study results and caveats: The repertoires of 18 of 34 multiple sclerosis patients were placed by phylogenetic grouping in a single related-CDR3 cluster, which may be a signature.

Germline-derived CDR1 and CDR2 are SGHKS and YYEKEE (reference sequence). The V gene lost 0 bases and the J gene lost 1 base, with 13 bases spanning the gap. This CDR3 contains 16 residues. There are many counts of this clonotype. The antigen remains unidentified. The clonotype was recovered from a man younger than 45 with multiple sclerosis. The V gene is TRBV5-5, the J gene TRBJ2-5, with D uncertain. What was sequenced was PBMCs. The CDR3 coding sequence is TGTGCCAGCAGCTTGGGAAAACGAAGTCCCCAAGAGACCCAGTACTTC. Translating gives CASSLGKRSPQETQYF.